The 23 T cell receptor beta chains listed next were all sequenced from one sample in a study of follicular helper T cells after annual influenza vaccination. Generated by immunoSEQ multiplex PCR, the TCRdb table keeps only in-frame clones and is missing some. The sample gives more than 6,500 clones, around four fifths of which show up once; less than 2% is in the top ten. Stated time point: 2014-2015 season, 7 days after vaccination. Sequences were derived from CXCR5+ CD38- circulating T follicular helper cells from blood, sampled 7 days after influenza vaccination. Subset of the sample: circulating Tfh, non-naive CD4+CXCR5+PD-1+ (ICOS+CD38+ or ICOS-CD38-). The receptor set was obtained from an adult who received the influenza vaccine.

This chain connects TRBV27 to TRBJ2-2, with TRBD1 as a possible D gene (6 bases). The CDR3 runs to 15 residues. The germline V and J ends were trimmed by 7 bases and 6 bases, with 18 bases remaining between them. The V gene's germline CDR1 is MNHEY and CDR2 SMNVEV (reference sequence). Here the CDR3 DNA reads TGTGCCAGCACCGCACTAAACAGGGATTCCGGGGAGCTGTTTTTT. Translation gives CASTALNRDSGELFF.

The chain recombines TRBV19 with TRBJ1-1, with D unclear. The CDR3 is 13 residues long. Looked up from germline, CDR1 is LNHDA and CDR2 is SQIVND (reference sequence). With 4 bases removed from V and 0 bases from J, the gap between germline ends came to 6 bases. CDR3 sequence reads: CASSTSLNTEAFF. In nucleotides, the CDR3 is TGTGCCAGTAGTACCTCCTTGAACACTGAAGCTTTCTTT.

V usage is TRBV5-1 and J usage is TRBJ2-1; 10 bases fit TRBD2. With 4 bases clipped from V and 2 bases from J, the junction kept 6 bases outside the gene matches. This CDR3 is built from 16 residues. Germline V gives CDR1 SGHRS, CDR2 YFSETQ. The DNA for the CDR3 is TGCGCCAGCAGCCCCTCCAGCGGGGGGGCCTACAATGAGCAGTTCTTC. Protein: CASSPSSGGAYNEQFF.

J is TRBJ2-6 and V is TRBV4-1; 7 nucleotides match TRBD1. The CDR3 has 16 amino acids. Germline V gives CDR1 MGHRA, CDR2 YSYEKL. V was pared by 2 bases and J by 4 bases, with 5 bases of the junction left unmatched. CDR3 amino acids: CASSQLQGSGANVLTF. CDR3 DNA: TGCGCCAGCAGCCAACTACAGGGGTCCGGGGCCAACGTCCTGACTTTC.

The CDR3 region has the DNA TGTGCCAGCAGCCGCGGGACAGGGGGAACCGGGGAGCTGTTTTTT. Translation gives CASSRGTGGTGELFF. The chain employs TRBV7-6 and TRBJ2-2; 11 nucleotides line up with TRBD1. Losses at the gene ends were 5 bases for V and 5 bases for J; bases not matched to a gene: 4. Germline V gene sequence: CDR1 SGHVS, CDR2 FNYEAQ. This CDR3 contains 15 residues.

The chain recombines TRBV6-6 with TRBJ2-1, with 8 bases aligning to TRBD1. The CDR3 length is 14 residues. Looked up from germline, CDR1 is MNHNY and CDR2 is SVGAGI (reference sequence). J lost 0 bases, V lost 6 bases, and 1 base had no gene match. In nucleotides, the CDR3 is TGTGCCAGCAGGACAGGGGCCTCCTACAATGAGCAGTTCTTC. Translating it yields CASRTGASYNEQFF.

This clone was seen a single time. This rearrangement joins TRBV7-9 to TRBJ1-2; TRBD1 might be the D (5 bases). The CDR3 runs 14 residues. Germline-derived CDR1 and CDR2 are SEHNR and FQNEAQ (reference sequence). The ends were cut back, 2 bases at V and 4 bases at J, with 11 bases in the middle. The CDR3 sequence: CASSLSPGSYGYTF. In DNA form, the CDR3 reads TGTGCCAGCAGCTTATCCCCAGGGAGCTATGGCTACACCTTC.

This clone was picked up one time. The chain is built from TRBV27 and TRBJ2-3; D not certain. Germline CDR1 and CDR2: MNHEY and SMNVEV (reference sequence). The CDR3 covers 13 residues. Trimming removed 5 bases at V and 3 bases at J, with 9 bases between. The CDR3 spells CASSPQETDTQYF. The CDR3 DNA sequence: TGTGCCAGCAGTCCCCAGGAGACAGATACGCAGTATTTT.

V and J are TRBV7-7 and TRBJ2-1, with D tentatively TRBD2 (7 bases). CDR1 and CDR2 from the germline V gene are SSHAT and FNYEAQ (reference sequence). The CDR3 extends over 12 amino acids. V shed 2 bases and J shed 10 bases, with 9 bases lying between them. The chain's CDR3 is CASSLRGGEQFF. The CDR3 DNA reads as TGTGCCAGCAGCTTAAGGGGGGGGGAGCAGTTCTTC.

This clone was recorded once. The chain is built from TRBV29-1 and TRBJ2-3; TRBD2 aligns across 15 bases. Looked up from germline, CDR1 is SQVTM and CDR2 is ANQGSEA. The CDR3 spans 17 residues. J was trimmed by 2 bases and V by 3 bases; bases with no gene match: 6. CDR3 sequence: CSVEGWTSGGVTDTQYF. CDR3 bases: TGCAGCGTTGAGGGGTGGACTAGCGGGGGGGTCACAGATACGCAGTATTTT.

The V and J genes are TRBV9 and TRBJ1-3, with 7 bases identical to TRBD1. The junction had 6 bases not matched to a gene; V was cut back by 2 bases and J by 4 bases. The CDR3 sequence is 15 residues long. From germline, CDR1 is SGDLS and CDR2 YYNGEE. CDR3 sequence reads: CASSVQQGSGNTIYF. For the CDR3, the DNA is TGTGCCAGCAGCGTCCAACAGGGGTCCGGAAACACCATATATTTT. Full variable domain (missing parts from reference TRBV9 and TRBJ1-3): DSGVTQTPKHLITATGQRVTLRCSPRSGDLSVYWYQQSLDQGLQFLIQYYNGEERAKGNILERFSAQQFPDLHSELNLSSLELGDSALYFCASSVQQGSGNTIYFGEGSWLTVV.

The genes are TRBV19 and TRBJ2-5; 11 nucleotides match TRBD2. This CDR3 contains 15 residues. Germline V CDR1 and CDR2: LNHDA, SQIVND (reference sequence). With V trimmed by 4 bases and J by 5 bases, 6 bases remained unmatched. Written as DNA, the CDR3 is TGTGCCAGTAGTACCTTACGGACTAGCGGGGAGACCCAGTACTTC. The encoded protein is CASSTLRTSGETQYF.

The chain uses TRBV5-8 and TRBJ1-6; D ambiguous. From germline, CDR1 is SGHTS and CDR2 YDEGEE. Trimming stripped 4 bases from V and 2 bases from J, with 13 bases between. The CDR3 runs 16 residues. CDR3 in amino acids: CASSQPGGTYNSPLHF. CDR3 DNA sequence: TGTGCCAGCAGCCAGCCCGGAGGCACCTATAATTCACCCCTCCACTTT.

The J gene is TRBJ1-5, the V gene TRBV6-5, with D unclear. CDR1 and CDR2 from the germline V gene are MNHEY and SVGAGI. The CDR3 is made up of 13 amino acids. V was clipped by 8 bases and J by 3 bases, with 11 bases between them. The CDR3 is CASLRRNNQPQHF. The DNA for the CDR3 is TGTGCCAGCTTAAGACGGAACAATCAGCCCCAGCATTTT.

The chain carries TRBV7-2 and TRBJ2-3; 7 bases align to TRBD1. CDR1 SGHTA and CDR2 FQGNSA come from the germline V gene. The length of the CDR3 is 14 residues. V shed 3 bases, J shed 3 bases, and the junction held 3 bases outside the gene matches. The CDR3 sequence: CASSFSTGTDTQYF. The CDR3 DNA follows: TGTGCCAGCAGCTTTTCGACAGGGACAGATACGCAGTATTTT.

This chain's CDR3 is CASSQEMASGNGELFF. For the CDR3, the DNA is TGTGCCAGCAGCCAAGAAATGGCTAGCGGGAACGGGGAGCTGTTTTTT. The V gene is TRBV4-2, the J gene TRBJ2-2, with 9 nucleotides matching TRBD2. This CDR3 is 16 amino acids long. V was clipped by 0 bases and J by 7 bases; unmatched bases: 6. Germline V lookup: CDR1 LGHNA, CDR2 YNFKEQ.

This clone has just a few counts. This sequence joins TRBV7-9 and TRBJ2-7; the D gene is possibly TRBD2 (5 bases). The CDR3 covers 15 residues. V was trimmed by 5 bases and J by 0 bases, leaving 14 bases between them. Per germline, CDR1 SEHNR and CDR2 FQNEAQ (reference sequence). The CDR3 sequence: CASSVPKGSSYEQYF. In DNA, the CDR3 is TGTGCCAGCAGCGTACCCAAAGGGAGCTCCTACGAGCAGTACTTC.

This sequence joins TRBV4-2 and TRBJ2-2; the D call may be TRBD1 or TRBD2 (5 bases each). V lost 0 bases to trimming and J lost 5 bases, with 16 bases between them. Germline V gene sequence: CDR1 LGHNA, CDR2 YNFKEQ. The length of the CDR3 is 17 residues. The CDR3 is CASSQDLPGRLTGELFF. DNA for the CDR3: TGTGCCAGCAGCCAAGATCTTCCGGGACGGCTAACCGGGGAGCTGTTTTTT.

The gene calls are TRBV2 and TRBJ2-7, with D uncertain. V was cut by 6 bases and J by 3 bases, with 9 bases left in between. The CDR3 spans 12 residues. Germline values: CDR1 SNHLY, CDR2 FYNNEI. The CDR3 DNA sequence: TGTGCCAGCAGGAGAGCTAGCTACGAGCAGTACTTC. This translates into CASRRASYEQYF.

The J gene is TRBJ1-4, the V gene TRBV6-1, with 10 bases matching TRBD1. The germline V gene encodes CDR1 MNHNS and CDR2 SASEGT. CDR3 size: 15 residues. J was trimmed by 8 bases and V by 2 bases; bases with no gene match: 5. The CDR3 reads CASSERRTGGEKLFF. CDR3 in DNA: TGTGCCAGCAGTGAAAGGAGGACAGGGGGAGAAAAACTGTTTTTT.

This clone was picked up a small number of times. The V call is TRBV30, the J call TRBJ1-5, with unresolved D. V was clipped by 4 bases and J by 2 bases, with 6 bases between them. There are 12 residues in the CDR3. Germline CDR1 is GTSNPN and CDR2 is SVGIG (reference sequence). For the CDR3, the DNA is TGTGCCTGGAACAGAGGCAATCAGCCCCAGCATTTT. Protein: CAWNRGNQPQHF.

This chain links TRBV18 with TRBJ2-7; D call uncertain. Germline V gene lookup returns CDR1 KGHSH and CDR2 LQKENI. Trimming pared 2 bases from V and 4 bases from J, leaving 3 bases between. This CDR3 contains 11 residues. This CDR3 is CASSPEYEQYF. The CDR3 DNA sequence: TGTGCCAGCTCACCAGAGTACGAGCAGTACTTC.

The chain links TRBV5-1 to TRBJ1-2; D remains ambiguous. Per the germline V gene, CDR1 is SGHRS and CDR2 is YFSETQ. This CDR3 has 14 amino acids. V lost 0 bases to trimming and J lost 7 bases, with 13 bases between them. The chain's CDR3 is CASSLGVAGFGYTF. In DNA form, the CDR3 reads TGCGCCAGCAGCTTGGGTGTTGCGGGTTTTGGCTACACCTTC.